Presented here are 3 T cell receptor beta chains from one specimen sequenced in a study of patients and donors after allogeneic stem cell transplantation. TCRdb used MiXCR to reprocess the RT-PCR reads, holding one entry per CDR3 protein. This sample yields approximately 410,000 distinct CDR3 sequences, of which 15% to 20% are seen a single time; over 6% belongs to the top ten. The sample consisted of blood, either unsorted or a sorted T cell fraction (not recorded which). These receptors came from a human donor who was either an allogeneic HSCT recipient or a stem cell or donor lymphocyte infusion donor (not recorded which). It is not recorded whose cells these are; they may come from a transplant donor.

V is TRBV19 and J is TRBJ1-5; unclear D gene. This CDR3 comprises 17 residues. Germline CDR1 is LNHDA and CDR2 is SQIVND (reference sequence). V lost 0 bases to trimming and J lost 2 bases, with 14 bases between them. The CDR3 coding sequence is TGTGCCAGTAGTATAGATACTCCGCACCGGGGCAATCAGCCCCAGCATTTT. As protein: CASSIDTPHRGNQPQHF.

This chain joins TRBV7-6 and TRBJ2-5; D unclear. Trimming removed 1 base at V and 5 bases at J, with 14 bases between. There are 15 residues in the CDR3. Germline V gene sequence: CDR1 SGHVS, CDR2 FNYEAQ. Here the CDR3 reads CASSLVGVEQETQYF. CDR3 nucleotides: TGTGCCAGCAGCTTAGTAGGAGTAGAACAGGAGACCCAGTACTTC.

There are a few counts of this clonotype. The gene calls are TRBV7-9 and TRBJ1-2; TRBD1 agrees at 12 bases. The germline gives CDR1 SEHNR, CDR2 FQNEAQ (reference sequence). J was trimmed by 6 bases and V by 1 base; bases with no gene match: 6. This CDR3 has 16 residues. CDR3 DNA: TGTGCCAGCAGCTTAGGCGGGACAGGGGGCGTTAATGGCTACACCTTC. As protein: CASSLGGTGGVNGYTF.